This TCR beta chain was obtained from a study of T cells after yellow fever vaccination. The CDR3 runs to 18 residues. CDR1 is DFQATT and CDR2 is SNEGSKA in the germline V gene (reference sequence). Unmatched junction bases numbered 12, after V lost 1 base and J lost 2 bases. TCRdb ran MiXCR on the 5' RACE reads and lists one entry per CDR3 protein. The profile shows tens of thousands of distinct CDR3 sequences, around 6.2% of them singletons. This clonotype was counted many times. The rearrangement uses TRBV20-1 and TRBJ2-3; 10 bases agree with TRBD2. The sequenced sample was CD4+ T cells sorted from PBMCs, obtained less than 18 days after the first yellow fever vaccination. This TCR was recovered from a man between 18 and 29 years old who received the YFV17D yellow fever vaccine. CDR3 DNA: TGCAGTGCTAGAGCAGGCCTAGCGGGGGTGACCTACACAGATACGCAGTATTTT. The encoded protein is CSARAGLAGVTYTDTQYF.